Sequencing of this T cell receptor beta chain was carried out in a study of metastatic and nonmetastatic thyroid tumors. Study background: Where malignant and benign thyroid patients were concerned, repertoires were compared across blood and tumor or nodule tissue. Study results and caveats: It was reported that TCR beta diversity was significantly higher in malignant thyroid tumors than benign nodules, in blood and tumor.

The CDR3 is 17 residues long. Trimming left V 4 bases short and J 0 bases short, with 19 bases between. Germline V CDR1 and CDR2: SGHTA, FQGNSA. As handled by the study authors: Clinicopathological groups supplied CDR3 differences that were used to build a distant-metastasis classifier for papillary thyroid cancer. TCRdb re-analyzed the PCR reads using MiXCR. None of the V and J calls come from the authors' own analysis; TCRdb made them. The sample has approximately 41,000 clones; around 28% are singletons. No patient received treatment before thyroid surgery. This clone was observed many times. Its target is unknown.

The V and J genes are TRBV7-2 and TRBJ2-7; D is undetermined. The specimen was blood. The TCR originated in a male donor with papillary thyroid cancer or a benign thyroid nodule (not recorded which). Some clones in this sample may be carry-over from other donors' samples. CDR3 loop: CASSSWQTYPSSYEQYF. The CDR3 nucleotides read TGTGCCAGCAGCTCCTGGCAGACTTACCCATCCTCCTACGAGCAGTACTTC.